Listed below are T cell receptor beta chains from one sample, sequenced in a study of blood T cell repertoires in COVID-19. Profiled with immunoSEQ multiplex PCR; TCRdb holds only in-frame clones, not every one. The top ten hold 4.3% of the sample, which has around 99,000 clones, 65% to 80% seen once. Sequences were obtained from peripheral blood. The receptors come from a man in his 70s with acute or convalescent COVID-19. Each CDR3 is given with its conserved first and last residue. The order of the fields is CDR3 length, D gene, V gene, clone size, J gene, CDR3 DNA, CDR3 protein. D genes are given only for firm matches. For some rows the clone size is stated as once, few or many, or as a class when expanded; others skip it.

CDR3 length: 16
D gene: TRBD2
V gene: TRBV25-1
clone size: NA
J gene: TRBJ2-1
CDR3 DNA: TGTGCCAGCAGTGAGACTAGCGGTGCCTCCTACAATGAGCAGTTCTTC
CDR3 protein: CASSETSGASYNEQFF

CDR3 length: 14
D gene: NA
V gene: TRBV6-2/TRBV6-3
clone size: few
J gene: TRBJ2-1
CDR3 DNA: TGTGCCAGCAGTAACGTCTACAGGGCCAATGAGCAGTTCTTC
CDR3 protein: CASSNVYRANEQFF

CDR3 length: 18
D gene: TRBD1
V gene: TRBV4-1
clone size: NA
J gene: TRBJ1-5
CDR3 DNA: TGCGCCAGCAGCCAAGCCCAAGCGCACAGGGGGGGCAATCAGCCCCAGCATTTT
CDR3 protein: CASSQAQAHRGGNQPQHF

CDR3 length: 14
D gene: TRBD2
V gene: TRBV7-9
clone size: NA
J gene: TRBJ2-7
CDR3 DNA: TGTGCCAGCAGCTCAAGCGGGGGGGCCTACGAGCAGTACTTC
CDR3 protein: CASSSSGGAYEQYF

CDR3 length: 15
D gene: NA
V gene: TRBV5-6
clone size: NA
J gene: TRBJ2-3
CDR3 DNA: TGTGCCAGCAGCTGGGAGCACAGGGTTAGGGATACGCAGTATTTT
CDR3 protein: CASSWEHRVRDTQYF

CDR3 length: 14
D gene: NA
V gene: TRBV27
clone size: NA
J gene: TRBJ1-2
CDR3 DNA: TGTGCCAGCAGTTTCTTACCAGGGAACTATGGCTACACCTTC
CDR3 protein: CASSFLPGNYGYTF

CDR3 length: 18
D gene: TRBD2
V gene: TRBV4-3
clone size: few
J gene: TRBJ2-2
CDR3 DNA: TGCGCCAGCAGCCAAGATCTCTGGGAGCGGGGGAACACCGGGGAGCTGTTTTTT
CDR3 protein: CASSQDLWERGNTGELFF

CDR3 length: 16
D gene: NA
V gene: TRBV6-5
clone size: NA
J gene: TRBJ1-1
CDR3 DNA: TGTGCCAGCAGTTTTGGGACACAGGGTCTGAACACTGAAGCTTTCTTT
CDR3 protein: CASSFGTQGLNTEAFF

CDR3 length: 15
D gene: NA
V gene: TRBV4-1
clone size: once
J gene: TRBJ2-1
CDR3 DNA: TGCGCCAGCAGCCAAGTCCCCGGACTCAAGAATGAGCAGTTCTTC
CDR3 protein: CASSQVPGLKNEQFF

CDR3 length: 13
D gene: NA
V gene: TRBV18
clone size: NA
J gene: TRBJ1-2
CDR3 DNA: TGTGCCAGCTCCCCCAGACAGGACTATGGCTACACCTTC
CDR3 protein: CASSPRQDYGYTF

CDR3 length: 14
D gene: NA
V gene: TRBV27
clone size: NA
J gene: TRBJ1-6
CDR3 DNA: TGTGCCAGCAGTTTTTCATGGAGCGATTCACCCCTCCACTTT
CDR3 protein: CASSFSWSDSPLHF

CDR3 length: 14
D gene: TRBD2
V gene: TRBV7-2
clone size: NA
J gene: TRBJ2-7
CDR3 DNA: TGTGCCAGCAGCCCCGGGGGGTCCGCCTACGAGCAGTACTTC
CDR3 protein: CASSPGGSAYEQYF

CDR3 length: 14
D gene: TRBD1
V gene: TRBV6-1
clone size: NA
J gene: TRBJ1-5
CDR3 DNA: TGTGCCAGCAGAGCAGGGGGAGTCAATCAGCCCCAGCATTTT
CDR3 protein: CASRAGGVNQPQHF